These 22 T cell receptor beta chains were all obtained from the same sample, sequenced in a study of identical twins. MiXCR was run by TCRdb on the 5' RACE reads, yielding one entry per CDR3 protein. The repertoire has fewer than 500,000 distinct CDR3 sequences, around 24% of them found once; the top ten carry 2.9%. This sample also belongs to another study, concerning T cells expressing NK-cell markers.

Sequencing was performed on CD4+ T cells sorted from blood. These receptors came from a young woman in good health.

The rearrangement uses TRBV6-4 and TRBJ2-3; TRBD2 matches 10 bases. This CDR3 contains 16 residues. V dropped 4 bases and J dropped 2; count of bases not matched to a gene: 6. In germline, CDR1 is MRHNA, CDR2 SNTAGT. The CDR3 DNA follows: TGTGCCAGCAGTGGTCAAGCGGGGGGGATCACAGATACGCAGTATTTT. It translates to CASSGQAGGITDTQYF.

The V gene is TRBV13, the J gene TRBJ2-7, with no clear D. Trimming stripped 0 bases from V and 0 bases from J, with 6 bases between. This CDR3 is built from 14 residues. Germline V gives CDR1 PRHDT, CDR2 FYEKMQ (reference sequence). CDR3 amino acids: CASSLGFSSYEQYF. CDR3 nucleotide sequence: TGTGCCAGCAGCTTAGGATTCAGCTCCTACGAGCAGTACTTC.

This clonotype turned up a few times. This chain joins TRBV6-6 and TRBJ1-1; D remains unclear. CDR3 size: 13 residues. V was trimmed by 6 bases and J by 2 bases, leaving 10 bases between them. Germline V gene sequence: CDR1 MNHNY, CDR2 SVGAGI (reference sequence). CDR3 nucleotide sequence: TGTGCCAGCAGCTCCACCTTCAACACTGAAGCTTTCTTT. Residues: CASSSTFNTEAFF.

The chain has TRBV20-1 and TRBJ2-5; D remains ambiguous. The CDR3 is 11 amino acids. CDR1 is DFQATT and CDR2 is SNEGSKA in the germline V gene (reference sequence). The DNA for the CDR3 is TGCACCGCCGCGAAGGGAGAGACCCAGTACTTC. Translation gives CTAAKGETQYF.

The DNA of the CDR3 is TGTGCCAGCAGCACCCAATCCGCAGCTAATGAAAAACTGTTTTTT. It encodes CASSTQSAANEKLFF. The chain uses TRBV7-2 and TRBJ1-4; D is ambiguous. Germline-derived CDR1 and CDR2 are SGHTA and FQGNSA. The V end lost 5 bases, the J end lost 3 bases, and 13 bases lay between the germline ends. This CDR3 has 15 amino acids.

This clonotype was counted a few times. CDR3 nucleotide sequence: TGTGCCAGTGCCCCCCAGAGCTCCTACAATGAGCAGTTCTTC. Amino acids: CASAPQSSYNEQFF. The chain employs TRBV19 and TRBJ2-1; D is uncertain. Per the germline V gene, CDR1 is LNHDA and CDR2 is SQIVND (reference sequence). Trimming stripped 8 bases from V and 0 bases from J, with 11 bases between. The CDR3 spans 14 residues. The full variable domain, rest sourced from reference TRBV19 and TRBJ2-1, is DGGITQSPKYLFRKEGQNVTLSCEQNLNHDAMYWYRQDPGQGLRLIYYSQIVNDFQKGDIAEGYSVSREKKESFPLTVTSAQKNPTAFYLCASAPQSSYNEQFFGPGTRLTVL.

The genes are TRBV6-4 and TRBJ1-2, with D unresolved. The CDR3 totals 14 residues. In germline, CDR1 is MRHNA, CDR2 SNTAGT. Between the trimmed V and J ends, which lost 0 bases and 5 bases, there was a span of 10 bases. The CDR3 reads CASSDSERSYGYTF. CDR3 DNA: TGTGCCAGCAGTGACTCGGAGAGGAGTTATGGCTACACCTTC.

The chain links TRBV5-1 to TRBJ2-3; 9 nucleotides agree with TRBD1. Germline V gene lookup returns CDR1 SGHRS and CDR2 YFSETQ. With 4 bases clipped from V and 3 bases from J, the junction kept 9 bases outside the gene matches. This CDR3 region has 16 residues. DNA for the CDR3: TGCGCCAGCAGCAGGGACAGGGCCACGAGGACAGATACGCAGTATTTT. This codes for CASSRDRATRTDTQYF.

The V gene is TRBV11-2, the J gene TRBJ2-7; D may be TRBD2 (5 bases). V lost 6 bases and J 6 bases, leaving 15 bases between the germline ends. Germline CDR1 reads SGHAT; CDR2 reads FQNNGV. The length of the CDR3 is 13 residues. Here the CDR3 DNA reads TGTGCCAGCAGGCCCCGGGGTGACGGCGAGCAGTACTTC. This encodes CASRPRGDGEQYF.

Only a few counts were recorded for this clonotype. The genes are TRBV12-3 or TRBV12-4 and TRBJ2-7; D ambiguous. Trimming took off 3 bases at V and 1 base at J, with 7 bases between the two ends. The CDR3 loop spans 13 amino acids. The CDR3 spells CASSLVKSYEQYF. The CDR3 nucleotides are TGTGCCAGCAGTTTGGTCAAGTCCTACGAGCAGTACTTC.

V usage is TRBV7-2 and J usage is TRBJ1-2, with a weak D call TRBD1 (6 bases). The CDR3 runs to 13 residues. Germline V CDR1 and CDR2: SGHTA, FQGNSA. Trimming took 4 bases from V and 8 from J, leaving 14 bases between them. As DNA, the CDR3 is TGTGCCAGCAGCTCTATACAGGGTCTGGGCTACACCTTC. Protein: CASSSIQGLGYTF. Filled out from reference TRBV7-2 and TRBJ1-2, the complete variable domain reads GAGVSQSPSNKVTEKGKDVELRCDPISGHTALYWYRQSLGQGLEFLIYFQGNSAPDKSGLPSDRFSAERTGGSVSTLTIQRTQQEDSAVYLCASSSIQGLGYTFGSGTRLTVV.

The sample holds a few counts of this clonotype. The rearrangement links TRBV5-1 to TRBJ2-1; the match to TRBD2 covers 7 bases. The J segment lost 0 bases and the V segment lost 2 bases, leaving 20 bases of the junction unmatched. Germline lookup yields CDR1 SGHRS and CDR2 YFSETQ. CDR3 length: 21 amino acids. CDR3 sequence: CASSLRYQGGKRVSSYNEQFF. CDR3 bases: TGCGCCAGCAGCTTACGGTACCAGGGAGGGAAGCGGGTAAGCTCCTACAATGAGCAGTTCTTC.

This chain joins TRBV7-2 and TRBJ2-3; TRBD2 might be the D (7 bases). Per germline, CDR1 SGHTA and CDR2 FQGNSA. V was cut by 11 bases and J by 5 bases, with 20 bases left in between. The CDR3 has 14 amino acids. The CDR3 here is CASGRGALRDTQYF. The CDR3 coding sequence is TGTGCCTCTGGCCGGGGGGCGCTGAGAGATACGCAGTATTTT. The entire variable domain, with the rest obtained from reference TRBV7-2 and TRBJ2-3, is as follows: GAGVSQSPSNKVTEKGKDVELRCDPISGHTALYWYRQSLGQGLEFLIYFQGNSAPDKSGLPSDRFSAERTGGSVSTLTIQRTQQEDSAVYLCASGRGALRDTQYFGPGTRLTVL.

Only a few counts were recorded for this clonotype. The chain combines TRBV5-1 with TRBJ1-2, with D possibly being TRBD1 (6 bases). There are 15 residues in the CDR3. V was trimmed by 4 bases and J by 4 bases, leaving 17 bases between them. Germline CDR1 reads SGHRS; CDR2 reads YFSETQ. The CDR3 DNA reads TGCGCCAGCAGCCTTGGAGGGGGAGGCAGCTATGGCTACACCTTC. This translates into CASSLGGGGSYGYTF.

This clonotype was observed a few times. CDR3 residues: CSAGRGETQYF. DNA for the CDR3: TGCAGCGCCGGACGGGGAGAGACCCAGTACTTC. This chain uses TRBV29-1 with TRBJ2-5; maybe TRBD2 (5 bases). The CDR3 is made up of 11 amino acids. CDR1 and CDR2 from the germline V gene are SQVTM and ANQGSEA. V was clipped by 7 bases and J by 4 bases, with 10 bases between them.

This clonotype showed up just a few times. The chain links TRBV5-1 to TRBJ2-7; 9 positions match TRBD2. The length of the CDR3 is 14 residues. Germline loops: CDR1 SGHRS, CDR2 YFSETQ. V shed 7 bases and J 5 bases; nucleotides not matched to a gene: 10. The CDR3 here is CASGDAGGTHEQYF. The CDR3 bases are TGCGCCAGCGGGGACGCGGGAGGGACCCACGAGCAGTACTTC.

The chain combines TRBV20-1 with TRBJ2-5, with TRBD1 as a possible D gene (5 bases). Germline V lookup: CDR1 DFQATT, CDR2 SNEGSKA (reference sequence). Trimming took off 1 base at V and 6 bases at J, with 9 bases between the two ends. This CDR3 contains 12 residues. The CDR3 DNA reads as TGCAGTGCTAGAGGGGGCGACCAGACCCAGTACTTC. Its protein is CSARGGDQTQYF.

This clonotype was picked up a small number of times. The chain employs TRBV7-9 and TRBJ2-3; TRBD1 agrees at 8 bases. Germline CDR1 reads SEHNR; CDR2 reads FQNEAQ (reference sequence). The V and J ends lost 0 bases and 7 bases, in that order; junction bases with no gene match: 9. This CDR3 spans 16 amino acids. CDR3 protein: CASSLALRTGQNTQYF. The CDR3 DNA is TGTGCCAGCAGCTTAGCTCTCAGGACAGGGCAAAATACGCAGTATTTT.

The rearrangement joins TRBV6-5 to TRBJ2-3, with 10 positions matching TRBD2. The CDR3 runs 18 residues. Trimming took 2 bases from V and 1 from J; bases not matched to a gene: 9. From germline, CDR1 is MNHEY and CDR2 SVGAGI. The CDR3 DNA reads TGTGCCAGCAGTTACACTCCCGGGACTAGCGCCCGCACAGATACGCAGTATTTT. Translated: CASSYTPGTSARTDTQYF.

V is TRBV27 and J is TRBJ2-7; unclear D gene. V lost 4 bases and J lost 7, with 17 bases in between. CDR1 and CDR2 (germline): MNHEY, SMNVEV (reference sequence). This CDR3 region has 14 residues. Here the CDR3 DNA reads TGTGCCAGCAGTTCCCGTCTGGACGGCCGGGAGCAGTACTTC. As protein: CASSSRLDGREQYF.

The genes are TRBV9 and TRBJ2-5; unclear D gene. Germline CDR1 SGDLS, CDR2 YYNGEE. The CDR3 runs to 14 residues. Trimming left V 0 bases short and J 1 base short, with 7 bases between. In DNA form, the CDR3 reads TGTGCCAGCAGCGTAGGGGGAATCCAAGAGACCCAGTACTTC. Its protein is CASSVGGIQETQYF. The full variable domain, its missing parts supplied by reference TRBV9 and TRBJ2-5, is DSGVTQTPKHLITATGQRVTLRCSPRSGDLSVYWYQQSLDQGLQFLIQYYNGEERAKGNILERFSAQQFPDLHSELNLSSLELGDSALYFCASSVGGIQETQYFGPGTRLLVL.

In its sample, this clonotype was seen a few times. Here the CDR3 reads CASSYRGDTDTQYF. The CDR3 DNA follows: TGTGCCAGCAGTTACCGGGGGGACACAGATACGCAGTATTTT. This chain uses TRBV6-5 with TRBJ2-3; TRBD2 agrees at 7 bases. Germline lookup yields CDR1 MNHEY and CDR2 SVGAGI. The CDR3 is 14 residues long. V lost 2 bases and J lost 2; bases outside the gene matches: 1.